Below, 15 T cell receptor beta chains from the same sample are listed, as sequenced in a study of blood T cells in healthy people across ages. A second PCR, run for about 7 to 12 cycles, used a sample-barcoded 5' primer plus a J-beta primer mix. From the 5' RACE reads, TCRdb called clonotypes with MiXCR, one entry per CDR3 protein. The sample has over 600,000 distinct CDR3 sequences, approximately 53% seen once. The material sequenced was blood. The receptors come from a man aged 35 to 55 in good health.

In the case of this clonotype: A much larger clone sits a single nucleotide away, making a read error possible. The chain carries TRBV12-3 or TRBV12-4 and TRBJ2-1; a weak D match, TRBD1 (5 bases). The CDR3 totals 13 residues. The DNA for the CDR3 is TGTGCCGGCAGTTTAGTTCAGGGCCATGAGCAGTTCTTC. Protein product: CAGSLVQGHEQFF.

This chain connects TRBV20-1 to TRBJ2-1; D is perhaps TRBD1 or TRBD2 (5 bases each). Trimming removed 5 bases at V and 0 bases at J, with 17 bases between. Per the germline V gene, CDR1 is DFQATT and CDR2 is SNEGSKA (reference sequence). The CDR3 length is 16 residues. DNA for the CDR3: TGCAGTGCTCCCCTAAGTGGGGGAAGCTCCTACAATGAGCAGTTCTTC. Translated: CSAPLSGGSSYNEQFF.

The chain has TRBV3-1 and TRBJ2-7, with 7 bases aligning to TRBD1. Germline CDR1 LGHDT, CDR2 YNNKEL (reference sequence). V lost 0 bases and J lost 4; bases outside the gene matches: 9. CDR3 length: 16 amino acids. As DNA, the CDR3 is TGTGCCAGCAGCCAAGATTTCGGGGACAGTTATTACGAGCAGTACTTC. The encoded protein is CASSQDFGDSYYEQYF.

The chain combines TRBV3-1 with TRBJ1-2; D gene uncertain. V dropped 2 bases and J dropped 4 bases, with 20 bases sitting between them. CDR1 and CDR2 (germline): LGHDT, YNNKEL (reference sequence). CDR3 length: 17 residues. CDR3 DNA: TGTGCCAGCAGCCAAATACCGGCCCGCACCGAGGGCTATGGCTACACCTTC. Protein sequence: CASSQIPARTEGYGYTF.

The chain is built from TRBV27 and TRBJ2-3, with D possibly being TRBD2 (6 bases). The CDR3 is 15 amino acids. The germline V gene has CDR1 MNHEY and CDR2 SMNVEV (reference sequence). The V and J ends lost 2 bases and 5 bases respectively, with 14 bases between them. CDR3 DNA: TGTGCCAGCAGTTTAATCGCGGGGACCGGAGATACGCAGTATTTT. This encodes CASSLIAGTGDTQYF.

This clonotype has only one observation. The V and J genes are TRBV12-3 or TRBV12-4 and TRBJ2-3; tentatively, D is TRBD2 (6 bases). The CDR3 sequence is 15 residues long. V gave up 1 base and J gave up 5 bases, with 13 bases separating them. The CDR3 DNA reads as TGTGCCAGCAGTTTAGGTCGGGACTCAATAGATACGCAGTATTTT. It codes for CASSLGRDSIDTQYF.

The chain carries TRBV5-1 and TRBJ2-5; 7 bases line up with TRBD1. CDR3 length: 14 residues. Trimming took 4 bases from V and 3 from J; bases not matched to a gene: 6. Germline assignment: CDR1 SGHRS and CDR2 YFSETQ. The CDR3 loop reads CASSIQDREETQYF. The CDR3 region has the DNA TGCGCCAGCAGCATACAAGACAGGGAAGAGACCCAGTACTTC.

In regard to this clonotype: One end of the junction does not line up with germline, which may come from a read error. The rearrangement joins TRBV9 to TRBJ1-4; 9 bases are shared with TRBD1. This CDR3 region has 18 residues. Germline assignment: CDR1 SGDLS and CDR2 YYNGEE. The CDR3 here is CVSSKGTGMGSTNEKLFF. CDR3 in DNA: TGTGTCAGCAGCAAAGGGACAGGGATGGGGTCAACTAATGAAAAACTGTTTTTT. The full variable domain, rest sourced from reference TRBV9 and TRBJ1-4, is DSGVTQTPKHLITATGQRVTLRCSPRSGDLSVYWYQQSLDQGLQFLIQYYNGEERAKGNILERFSAQQFPDLHSELNLSSLELGDSALYFCVSSKGTGMGSTNEKLFFGSGTQLSVL.

This clonotype has just a few counts. The V gene is TRBV7-3, the J gene TRBJ2-1; no reliable D call. This CDR3 region has 13 residues. CDR1 and CDR2 (germline): SGHTA, FQGTGA. V lost 2 bases and J lost 7, with 9 bases in between. The CDR3 coding sequence is TGTGCCAGCAGCTTATCCCCGATGAATGAGCAGTTCTTC. It encodes CASSLSPMNEQFF.

The chain uses TRBV7-9 and TRBJ2-5; 8 nucleotides match TRBD2. After removal of 2 bases from V and 5 bases from J, the junction contained 7 bases not matched to a gene. This CDR3 is built from 15 residues. Germline-derived CDR1 and CDR2 are SEHNR and FQNEAQ (reference sequence). Here the CDR3 reads CASSLTRGGTETQYF. In nucleotides, the CDR3 is TGTGCCAGCAGCTTAACACGGGGGGGGACGGAGACCCAGTACTTC.

Details on this clonotype: A junction boundary mismatches the germline segment, possibly from a read error. The chain employs TRBV5-1 and TRBJ2-6, with D perhaps TRBD2 (6 bases). Germline values: CDR1 SGHRS, CDR2 YFSETQ. The CDR3 extends over 15 amino acids. CDR3 coding DNA: TGCGCCAGCAGAGAGACGGGAGCTGGGGCCAACGTCCTGGCTTTC. It yields the protein CASRETGAGANVLAF.

This rearrangement joins TRBV6-5 to TRBJ2-4; 9 bases are shared with TRBD1. Judging by the DNA end, TRBJ2-7 fits better; the J call may be wrong. CDR3 length: 16 residues. Germline CDR1 reads MNHEY; CDR2 reads SVGAGI. The CDR3, as DNA: TGTGCCAGCAAAACAACTTCCGGGACAGGGTACTACGAGCAGTACTTC. This sequence encodes CASKTTSGTGYYEQYF.

This clonotype was observed a few times. The V and J genes are TRBV2 and TRBJ2-6; D remains unclear. Trimming took 3 bases from V and 0 from J, leaving 6 bases between them. This CDR3 region has 15 residues. In germline, CDR1 is SNHLY, CDR2 FYNNEI. DNA for the CDR3: TGTGCCAGCAGTGATCGATACTCTGGGGCCAACGTCCTGACTTTC. As protein: CASSDRYSGANVLTF.

This clonotype was detected only a few times. The chain recombines TRBV11-2 with TRBJ1-2, with TRBD1 identical over 8 bases. Germline CDR1 is SGHAT and CDR2 is FQNNGV. Germline trimming cut 0 bases from V and 0 bases from J; bases unmatched to any gene: 9. This CDR3 contains 18 residues. CDR3 nucleotides: TGTGCCAGCAGCTTAGATCTTAACAGGGGGATATCTAACTATGGCTACACCTTC. Translated: CASSLDLNRGISNYGYTF. Looking up the rest from reference TRBV11-2 and TRBJ1-2 gives the full variable domain: EAGVAQSPRYKIIEKRQSVAFWCNPISGHATLYWYQQILGQGPKLLIQFQNNGVVDDSQLPKDRFSAERLKGVDSTLKIQPAKLEDSAVYLCASSLDLNRGISNYGYTFGSGTRLTVV.

About this clonotype itself: Relative to the germline gene, one junction end is altered; a read error may explain this. The chain uses TRBV9 and TRBJ2-1; 13 nucleotides align to TRBD2. TRBJ2-7 matches the DNA end more closely, so the J call is doubtful. Germline-derived CDR1 and CDR2 are SGDLS and YYNGEE. The CDR3 sequence is 16 residues long. This CDR3 is CASGVGSGTSGNEQYF. CDR3 sequence (DNA): TGTGCCAGCGGCGTAGGTAGTGGGACTAGCGGGAACGAGCAGTACTTC.